Listed below are T cell receptor beta chains from one sample, sequenced in a study of blood T cell repertoires in COVID-19. Only in-frame clones appear in the TCRdb table, and some are missing; sequencing was by immunoSEQ multiplex PCR. The sample shows fewer than 350,000 clones, about 86% of them seen only once. The sample was peripheral blood. Every receptor here comes from a woman between 25 and 40 years old with COVID-19, enrolled during active disease. Each CDR3 is given with its conserved first and last residue. A D gene is named only where the DNA matches it firmly. Clone size is stated in some rows and not others, as once, few, many or a class when expanded.

NA,TRBV7-9,TRBJ1-2,NA,CASSPGMEGYTF,TGTGCCAGCAGCCCAGGGATGGAGGGCTACACCTTC
NA,TRBV7-8,TRBJ2-5,NA,CASSFRRRGTQYF,TGTGCCAGCAGCTTCCGCAGGCGTGGGACCCAGTACTTC
once,TRBV6-6,TRBJ1-4,TRBD1,CASGDRQGSTF,TGTGCCAGCGGAGATCGACAGGGGTCGACGTTT
NA,TRBV27,TRBJ2-5,TRBD2,CASSFSSGDHTKTQYF,TGTGCCAGCAGTTTTTCTAGCGGGGATCATACGAAGACCCAGTACTTC
NA,TRBV2,TRBJ2-5,TRBD2,CASSWGSVGLRGGRETQYF,TGTGCCAGCAGCTGGGGTTCCGTGGGTTTGCGGGGGGGCCGTGAGACCCAGTACTTC
once,TRBV5-4,TRBJ1-2,TRBD1,CASGGTGGLSPYGYTF,TGTGCCAGCGGCGGGACAGGGGGCCTTAGCCCCTATGGCTACACCTTC
NA,TRBV11-2,TRBJ2-3,NA,CASSFARGDTQYF,TGTGCCAGCAGCTTCGCAAGGGGGGATACGCAGTATTTT
NA,TRBV4-1,TRBJ2-7,NA,CASSQNPPGGWYEQYF,TGCGCCAGCAGCCAAAACCCACCTGGGGGGTGGTACGAGCAGTACTTC
NA,TRBV18,TRBJ2-3,TRBD1,CASSPILGQGFSDTQYF,TGTGCCAGCTCACCTATACTAGGACAGGGATTCTCAGATACGCAGTATTTT
NA,TRBV7-2,TRBJ2-7,TRBD2,CASSLSGLAGGIYEQYF,TGTGCCAGCAGCTTAAGCGGACTAGCGGGGGGAATTTACGAGCAGTACTTC
NA,TRBV20-1,TRBJ1-1,NA,CSPVRGTEAFF,TGCAGCCCCGTGCGGGGTACTGAAGCTTTCTTT
NA,TRBV9,TRBJ2-1,TRBD2,CASSEPGLAPNNEQFF,TGTGCCAGCAGCGAACCGGGACTAGCTCCTAACAATGAGCAGTTCTTC
once,TRBV21-1,TRBJ1-1,NA,CASSKVPPGGHTEAFF,TGTGCCAGCAGCAAAGTTCCTCCAGGGGGCCACACTGAAGCTTTCTTT
NA,TRBV6-5,TRBJ1-2,NA,CASRPWGLYGYTF,TGTGCCAGCAGGCCCTGGGGACTCTATGGCTACACCTTC
NA,TRBV27,TRBJ1-4,TRBD1,CASSLQAGGNEKLFF,TGTGCCAGCAGTTTACAGGCAGGGGGTAATGAAAAACTGTTTTTT
NA,TRBV7-9,TRBJ2-1,NA,CAIPLAGRGNEQFF,TGTGCCATTCCCCTGGCGGGCCGGGGGAACGAGCAGTTCTTC
NA,TRBV6-5,TRBJ2-1,NA,CASRQGTYNEQFF,TGTGCCAGCAGACAGGGAACTTACAATGAGCAGTTCTTC
NA,TRBV5-1,TRBJ2-7,TRBD2,CARSGGGVVSSYEQYF,TGCGCCCGCAGCGGGGGGGGAGTCGTTAGCTCCTACGAGCAGTACTTC
NA,TRBV9,TRBJ1-1,NA,CASSATAMNTEAFF,TGTGCCAGCAGCGCGACAGCCATGAACACTGAAGCTTTCTTT
NA,TRBV24-1,TRBJ1-5,TRBD1,CATSDVTGDQPQHF,TGTGCCACCAGTGATGTCACAGGGGATCAGCCCCAGCATTTT
NA,TRBV6-5,TRBJ2-4,NA,CASSYSYNLAKNIQYF,TGTGCCAGCAGTTACTCGTATAATCTAGCCAAAAACATTCAGTACTTC
few,TRBV19,TRBJ2-7,NA,CASKPASSYEQYF,TGTGCCAGTAAACCGGCTAGCTCCTACGAGCAGTACTTC
NA,TRBV28,TRBJ1-5,NA,CASRTGTQAFYSNQPQHF,TGTGCCAGCAGAACCGGGACACAAGCCTTTTATAGCAATCAGCCCCAGCATTTT
once,TRBV6-4,TRBJ2-3,TRBD2,CASKAGGSTAGTQYF,TGTGCCAGCAAAGCGGGGGGGTCAACGGCTGGTACGCAGTATTTT
NA,TRBV3-1/TRBV3-2,TRBJ2-1,NA,CASSQDLETSRFF,TGTGCCAGCAGCCAAGATCTTGAGACTAGTCGCTTCTTC
NA,TRBV6-5,TRBJ1-2,NA,CASKSRGTDGYTF,TGTGCCAGCAAATCGAGGGGGACGGATGGCTACACCTTC
NA,TRBV19,TRBJ2-1,NA,CASSIGGMGEQFF,TGTGCCAGTAGTATCGGAGGTATGGGTGAGCAGTTCTTC
NA,TRBV5-1,TRBJ1-2,NA,CASRDVQGIYGYTF,TGCGCCAGCAGAGACGTGCAGGGTATCTATGGCTACACCTTC
few,TRBV15,TRBJ1-6,NA,CATSRDGQTNSPLHF,TGTGCCACCAGCAGAGATGGACAGACCAATTCACCCCTCCACTTT
NA,TRBV5-8,TRBJ1-5,TRBD1,CASTVQGYSNQPQHF,TGTGCCAGCACTGTACAGGGGTATAGCAATCAGCCCCAGCATTTT
NA,TRBV19,TRBJ2-3,TRBD1,CATSGQASTQYF,TGTGCCACTAGTGGACAGGCAAGTACGCAGTATTTT
NA,TRBV13,TRBJ1-1,NA,CASSPTKMSGVNTEAFF,TGTGCCAGCAGCCCCACAAAAATGTCCGGGGTGAACACTGAAGCTTTCTTT
NA,TRBV18,TRBJ2-5,TRBD1,CASSSGQGGTQYF,TGTGCCAGCTCATCGGGACAGGGGGGGACCCAGTACTTC
NA,TRBV27,TRBJ2-2,NA,CATRARTGELFF,TGTGCCACGCGCGCGCGGACCGGGGAGCTGTTTTTT
NA,TRBV3-1/TRBV3-2,TRBJ1-2,NA,CASSQPGVFYGYTF,TGTGCCAGCAGCCAGCCTGGAGTTTTCTATGGCTACACCTTC
NA,TRBV5-1,TRBJ2-5,NA,CASNPGSQETQYF,TGCGCCAGCAACCCCGGGAGCCAAGAGACCCAGTACTTC
NA,TRBV3-1/TRBV3-2,TRBJ2-2,TRBD2,CASSQGGTITGELFF,TGTGCCAGCAGCCAAGGTGGGACTATCACCGGGGAGCTGTTTTTT
NA,TRBV7-2,TRBJ1-2,NA,CASSLVGRQGVYGYTF,TGTGCCAGCAGCTTAGTGGGCAGGCAAGGGGTTTATGGCTACACCTTC
NA,TRBV7-8,TRBJ2-1,NA,CASSLVGGNYNEQFF,TGTGCCAGCAGCTTAGTAGGCGGGAACTACAATGAGCAGTTCTTC
NA,TRBV12-3/TRBV12-4,TRBJ1-5,NA,CASSLHGDQPQHF,TGTGCCAGCAGTTTACACGGGGATCAGCCCCAGCATTTT
few,TRBV11-2,TRBJ1-1,TRBD1,CASSFSVGTGGSTEAFF,TGTGCCAGCAGCTTCTCGGTAGGGACAGGGGGCAGCACTGAAGCTTTCTTT
NA,TRBV7-9,TRBJ1-4,NA,CASSLGQGNEKLFF,TGTGCCAGCAGCTTGGGCCAGGGGAACGAAAAACTGTTTTTT
NA,TRBV24-1,TRBJ2-1,NA,CATSDLSTGTYNEQFF,TGTGCCACCAGTGATTTGTCGACCGGGACCTACAATGAGCAGTTCTTC
NA,TRBV3-1/TRBV3-2,TRBJ2-1,NA,CASSQAGSDEQFF,TGTGCCAGCAGCCAAGCCGGGTCAGATGAGCAGTTCTTC
NA,TRBV4-1,TRBJ2-3,TRBD2,CASSLGTSGTDTQYF,TGCGCCAGCAGCCTTGGGACTAGCGGCACAGATACGCAGTATTTT
NA,TRBV14,TRBJ1-2,NA,CASSRTGLAIRYTF,TGTGCCAGCAGCCGTACGGGACTTGCAATCCGGTACACCTTC
NA,TRBV2,TRBJ1-1,NA,CASSEQGYAAEAFF,TGTGCCAGCAGTGAACAGGGGTATGCCGCTGAAGCTTTCTTT
NA,TRBV11-2,TRBJ2-1,TRBD2,CASSSAAGLAGGPSEQFF,TGTGCCAGCAGCTCCGCCGCCGGGCTAGCGGGGGGGCCGAGTGAGCAGTTCTTC
NA,TRBV7-9,TRBJ1-5,TRBD1,CASSFGQGGNQPQHF,TGTGCCAGCAGCTTCGGACAGGGGGGCAATCAGCCCCAGCATTTT
NA,TRBV5-8,TRBJ1-1,NA,CASSLGGGWMNTEAFF,TGTGCCAGCAGCTTGGGGGGAGGTTGGATGAACACTGAAGCTTTCTTT
NA,TRBV6-2/TRBV6-3,TRBJ1-2,NA,CASSYTRAGYTF,TGTGCCAGCAGTTACACTAGGGCTGGCTACACCTTC
NA,TRBV11-2,TRBJ1-2,NA,CASSLDRRGIYGYTF,TGTGCCAGCAGCTTAGATCGGAGGGGAATCTATGGCTACACCTTC
once,TRBV6-6,TRBJ1-2,NA,CASRTAGYGYTF,TGTGCCAGCCGCACCGCAGGCTATGGCTACACCTTC
NA,TRBV10-3,TRBJ2-5,TRBD2,CAISELAGGFNQETQYF,TGTGCCATCAGTGAACTAGCGGGGGGGTTCAACCAAGAGACCCAGTACTTC
NA,TRBV7-8,TRBJ1-1,TRBD1,CASSLRDIPQGPEAFF,TGTGCCAGCAGCTTAAGGGACATCCCACAGGGGCCTGAAGCTTTCTTT
NA,TRBV27,TRBJ1-2,TRBD1,CASSFLGGAKGYTF,TGTGCCAGCAGTTTTCTAGGGGGCGCCAAGGGCTACACCTTC
few,TRBV7-9,TRBJ2-5,TRBD2,CASTLAGGQETQYF,TGTGCCAGCACTCTAGCGGGGGGCCAAGAGACCCAGTACTTC